This T cell receptor beta chain was captured in a study of CD8+ T cells in alopecia areata (dated by TCRdb to 2017 to 2018). Regarding the complete study: The treated patients, all with moderate-to-severe alopecia areata, were enrolled in an open-label pilot trial of oral tofacitinib given at 5 to 10 mg twice daily. Patients received tofacitinib for 6 to 18 months and were then followed off drug for 6 months to check for delayed response and recurrence. In treated patients, disease severity was measured using the SALT score, which gives the percentage of scalp surface area affected. To study T cell clonal expansion in alopecia areata, the researchers applied high-throughput TCRbeta sequencing to both the C3H/HeJ mouse model and human patients. In humans, TCRbeta sequencing was performed on scalp tissue and on sorted CD4+ and CD8+ peripheral blood T cells from healthy controls and from patients with patchy or totalis/universalis alopecia areata. Biopsies were taken from tofacitinib-treated patients at baseline and again at 4 and 24 weeks into treatment, and several of those patients also had a later scalp biopsy. Scalp clonality was compared across normal scalp (n=4), patchy alopecia areata scalp (n=8), and alopecia totalis/universalis scalp (n=8). RNA was extracted with the PAXgene miRNA kit for fixed scalp, the miRNeasy kit for PBMCs, and the RNeasy kit for mouse skin. Amplification of TCRbeta CDR3 regions was done by immunoSEQ multiplex PCR using 35 Vbeta forward primers and 13 Jbeta reverse primers. What the work shows at the level of the full study, not this receptor alone: Resident alphabeta T cells in normal human skin are also sequenced, complicating scalp TCR repertoire analysis, unlike mouse skin dominated by gammadelta T cells. Lesional scalp, especially in alopecia totalis/universalis, showed higher clonality and more expanded CD8+ clones than normal scalp, suggesting antigenic drive. Tofacitinib significantly decreased scalp clonality and the number of expanded CD8+ clones among the top 100 scalp clones. TCR sequences shared between patients were less clear than in mice, possibly partly because of HLA diversity in the patient population. The treated cohort was small, with a single nonresponder, so links between baseline CD8+ expansion and response need larger studies. Many expanded lesional clones persisted in scalp and blood during tofacitinib treatment, which may partly explain relapse after stopping treatment.

This clone was observed a handful of times. Its antigen specificity is not known. At one of its ends the junction is not consistent with the germline gene, which may arise from a read error. This specimen's time point label, per the study, means: approximately 4 weeks on oral tofacitinib. The treatment or condition label corresponds to: oral pan-JAK inhibitor, 5-10 mg twice daily. From alopecia areata patients, peripheral blood was collected along with lesional scalp punch biopsies. PBMCs were isolated by density centrifugation and stained for CD3, CD4 and CD8, and CD4+ and CD8+ T cells were sorted on a FACSAria. The library was prepared using the immunoSEQ multiplex PCR assay. RNA was extracted from all samples and reverse transcribed into cDNA as template for TCR sequencing. First-strand cDNA was synthesized using SuperScript III with a 2:1 mix of oligo-dT and random hexamers. Amplification bias was assessed with a synthetic immune receptor repertoire, and residual bias was removed computationally. The authors' analysis ran thus. Raw reads were preprocessed to remove errors, and CDR3 was defined by IMGT conventions from the conserved cysteine to phenylalanine. Clonality was calculated as 1 minus Shannon entropy normalized by log2 of the number of productive unique TCRs. CD4 or CD8 identity of scalp clones was inferred by cross-referencing scalp TCRbeta sequences with sorted blood CD4 and CD8 repertoires. In its TCRdb copy, this immuneACCESS table keeps in-frame sequences only and misses some clones. Where compared with another copy, unresolved V genes explain less than half of these, and the others have no known cause. From that table come the V and J calls and clone size; the DNA was used to work out D and trimming. Present in this sample are about 200,000 clones, about three fifths of which were seen just once. The ten largest make up about 3% of the sample.

CDR3 length: 13 amino acids, cysteine to phenylalanine. Here the CDR3 DNA is all that survives: 39 bases in frame from base 1. CDR1 is given as SQVTM and CDR2 as ANQGSEA, both from the germline V gene. This clonotype was sampled from a human donor with alopecia areata. The sequencing here drew on CD4+ T cells sorted from blood, taken at week 4, from a patient treated with tofacitinib. The chain uses TRBV29-1 and TRBJ2-7; TRBD1 aligns with 9 central bases. Read as DNA, the sequence is TGCAGCGTTGATGGGACAGGGTCCTCCGAGCAGTACTTC. It codes for CSVDGTGSSEQYF.